The 28 T cell receptor beta chains reported below all come from one sample, sequenced in a study of tumor-infiltrating lymphocytes in primary liver carcinoma (dated by TCRdb to the late 2010s). These reads were obtained on an Illumina HiSeq 2500. A constant-region primer and ProtoScript II reverse transcriptase were used to reverse-transcribe TCRbeta-specific cDNA from approximately 550 ng total RNA. Construction of the TCRbeta libraries relied on three nested rounds of multiplex PCR, following a slightly modified ARM-PCR procedure. The first two PCR rounds used multiplex TRBV1-TRBV30 forward primers with a Cbeta reverse primer, each for 10 cycles. In TCRdb, the public reads were trimmed at Q25 with fastp and aligned with MiXCR, with productive beta chains retained. Every distinct CDR3 protein forms one entry, paired with its most common genes and DNA. This sample gives fewer than 110,000 distinct CDR3 sequences in total; about 70% of them show up just once. The ten largest make up 10% to 15% of the sample.

Without any cell sorting, total RNA and DNA were co-extracted from approximately 22-30 mg of bulk tissue using the AllPrep DNA/RNA mini kit. The sequenced material came from liver tumor tissue from sampling region 2. The sample's cell subset or site label is to be understood as: tumor region T2, inferior pole. The receptors here all came from a woman aged 55 to 70 with primary liver carcinoma and hepatitis B virus infection.

This clonotype came up a few times. The rearrangement joins TRBV12-3 or TRBV12-4 to TRBJ2-7; 9 bases align to TRBD1. The CDR3 is 15 amino acids. Losses at the gene ends were 3 bases for V and 3 bases for J; bases not matched to a gene: 6. The CDR3 DNA follows: TGTGCCAGCAGTTTTTCCGGGACAGGGTGCTACGAGCAGTACTTC. Amino acids: CASSFSGTGCYEQYF.

A remark on this clonotype: The junction departs from germline at one end; a sequencing error may be responsible. The chain is built from TRBV29-1 and TRBJ2-2; D possibly uses TRBD1 or TRBD2 (5 bases each). CDR1 and CDR2 from the germline V gene are SQVTM and ANQGSEA. The CDR3 is made up of 13 amino acids. Here the CDR3 DNA reads TGCGGCGTTGATACTAACGGGGCAGGGGAGCTGTTTTTT. Protein: CGVDTNGAGELFF.

This clonotype was counted ten times or more. The junction differs from germline at one of its ends, possibly a read error. The CDR3 DNA reads as TGTGCCAACAGCTTGGGAGGGGGGCAAGAGACCCAGTACTTC. Translation: CANSLGGGQETQYF. The chain couples TRBV7-9 to TRBJ2-5, with a possible D match to TRBD2 (7 bases). Germline V CDR1 and CDR2: SEHNR, FQNEAQ (reference sequence). The CDR3 covers 14 residues.

The CDR3 nucleotides are TGTGCCAGCAGTTCGACAGAGTTGATAAAGCAGTTCTTC. Translating gives CASSSTELIKQFF. V usage is TRBV27 and J usage is TRBJ2-1; maybe TRBD1 (5 bases). The CDR3 consists of 13 residues. Trimming removed 4 bases at V and 11 bases at J, with 15 bases between. Per germline, CDR1 MNHEY and CDR2 SMNVEV (reference sequence).

The rearrangement uses TRBV28 and TRBJ2-5; a weak D match, TRBD1 (5 bases). This CDR3 is 15 amino acids long. V was pared by 5 bases and J by 1 base, with 14 bases between. Per germline, CDR1 MDHEN and CDR2 SYDVKM. In DNA, the CDR3 is TGTGCCAGCAGTACGCATCAGGGCCTCCAAGAGACCCAGTACTTC. It is translated as CASSTHQGLQETQYF.

Comment on this clonotype: This clone may be a read error of a much larger clone one base away. The V gene is TRBV6-1, the J gene TRBJ2-5; D unclear. In germline, CDR1 is MNHNS, CDR2 SASEGT. The CDR3 has 15 residues. CDR3 residues: CASSADIRYQETQHF. In DNA, the CDR3 is TGTGCCAGCAGTGCAGATATCAGGTACCAAGAGACCCAGCACTTC.

About this clonotype: This may be a read error: a much more frequent sequence differs by one nucleotide. This rearrangement joins TRBV28 to TRBJ1-1, with D possibly matching TRBD1 (6 bases). V lost 7 bases to trimming and J lost 8 bases, with 17 bases between them. CDR1 is MDHEN and CDR2 is SYDVKM in the germline V gene. The CDR3 runs to 13 residues. The CDR3 is CASKTGIDVEAFF. CDR3 in DNA: TGTGCCAGCAAAACAGGGATCGATGTCGAAGCTTTCTTT.

A remark on this clonotype: Germline and junction disagree at one end, which may indicate a read error. V and J are TRBV10-3 and TRBJ1-2; TRBD1 might be the D (5 bases). CDR3 length equals 13 residues. Germline CDR1 reads ENHRY; CDR2 reads SYGVKD. CDR3 DNA sequence: TGTGTCATCAGTGCTGAGGGGTCCTATGGCTACACCTTC. It specifies CVISAEGSYGYTF.

This clonotype was counted only a few times. One end of the junction is discordant with germline, which a read error may explain. V and J are TRBV12-3 or TRBV12-4 and TRBJ2-1; 9 bases align to TRBD2. This CDR3 contains 12 residues. The CDR3 spells CACSLAGVEQFF. The CDR3 DNA is TGTGCCTGCAGCTTAGCGGGAGTAGAGCAGTTCTTC.

A note on this clonotype: Given a much more abundant clone one base away, this may be a read error. J is TRBJ2-7 and V is TRBV13, with D tentatively TRBD2 (6 bases). This CDR3 comprises 19 residues. The germline V gene has CDR1 PRHDT and CDR2 FYEKMQ (reference sequence). V was shortened by 5 bases and J by 5 bases, with 31 bases between the two germline ends. CDR3 sequence reads: CASSQSGWTIGSGPHEQYF. CDR3 nucleotides: TGTGCCAGCAGCCAGTCCGGTTGGACTATCGGGAGTGGTCCGCACGAGCAGTACTTC.

As to this clonotype: The junction departs from the called germline gene at one end, perhaps through a read error. The rearrangement uses TRBV28 and TRBJ1-2; 9 bases match TRBD1. This CDR3 has 14 residues. Germline V lookup: CDR1 MDHEN, CDR2 SYDVKM. For the CDR3, the DNA is TGTGCCAGCAATCGACAGGGGGAAGACTATGCCTACACCTTC. It encodes CASNRQGEDYAYTF.

This clonotype has just a few counts. This may be a read error: a much more frequent sequence differs by one nucleotide. The genes are TRBV4-1 and TRBJ2-7; possibly TRBD1 for D (6 bases). The length of the CDR3 is 15 residues. Germline V CDR1 and CDR2: MGHRA, YSYEKL. The CDR3 DNA sequence: TGCACCAGCAGCCAAGAGGGGGTAAGCTCCTACGAGCAGTACTTC. This sequence encodes CTSSQEGVSSYEQYF.

This clonotype was counted many times. The chain employs TRBV11-2 and TRBJ2-1; 8 bases fit TRBD2. The CDR3 loop spans 17 amino acids. V lost 0 bases, J lost 0 bases, and 4 bases stayed unmatched. Germline assignment: CDR1 SGHAT and CDR2 FQNNGV. The CDR3 DNA reads as TGTGCCAGCAGCTTAGAGGTAGCGGGATACTCCTACAATGAGCAGTTCTTC. Translated, it gives CASSLEVAGYSYNEQFF.

Comments on this clonotype: One end of the junction is discordant with germline, which a read error may explain. The CDR3 spells CARSFGGNLDTQYF. For the CDR3, the DNA is TGTGCCCGCAGCTTCGGCGGGAACTTAGATACGCAATATTTT. The chain couples TRBV11-3 to TRBJ2-3; weak D call: TRBD2 (6 bases). This CDR3 has 14 residues. Germline V lookup: CDR1 SGHNT, CDR2 YENEEA.

This rearrangement joins TRBV28 to TRBJ2-5, with 7 bases fitting TRBD1. From germline, CDR1 is MDHEN and CDR2 SYDVKM. V was pared by 6 bases and J by 2 bases, with 9 bases of the junction left unmatched. There are 15 residues in the CDR3. Written as DNA, the CDR3 is TGTGCCAGCAGGCCACTAGGGACAGATCAAGAGACCCAGTACTTC. Its translation is CASRPLGTDQETQYF.

Notes on this clonotype: The conserved final phenylalanine or tryptophan is absent from the CDR3, which likely points to a read error. The chain carries TRBV5-1 and TRBJ2-2; TRBD1 is a possible D gene (6 bases). Germline V gene data show CDR1 as SGHRS and CDR2 as YFSETQ. The CDR3 is 16 residues long. In nucleotides, the CDR3 is TGCGCCAGCAGCTTTACCTCCAGGGGTAACACCGGGAAGCTGTTTCTT. Protein: CASSFTSRGNTGKLFL.

A few counts support this clonotype. The rearrangement uses TRBV7-3 and TRBJ2-1; D is possibly TRBD2 (6 bases). The V end lost 0 bases, the J end lost 8 bases, and 29 bases lay between the germline ends. The germline CDR1 and CDR2 sequences are SGHTA and FQGTGA. The CDR3 spans 20 residues. The CDR3 DNA follows: TGTGCCAGCAGCTTAACGTTCGAGCGGGCCGTTACCTCGAAAGACGATGAGCAGTTCTTC. This codes for CASSLTFERAVTSKDDEQFF.

As concerns this clonotype: It may be a read error: a sequence one base away is much more abundant. The rearrangement joins TRBV6-6 to TRBJ2-7, with 8 bases identical to TRBD1. The CDR3 is made up of 10 amino acids. Per germline, CDR1 MNHNY and CDR2 SVGAGI (reference sequence). The junction had 9 bases not matched to a gene; V was cut back by 10 bases and J by 13 bases. The chain's CDR3 is CATRSDRDYF. Written as DNA, the CDR3 is TGTGCCACCCGGTCGGACAGGGACTACTTC.

This clonotype was counted once. An end of the junction does not agree with germline; a read error may underlie this. The rearrangement uses TRBV29-1 and TRBJ2-6, with 11 positions matching TRBD1. This CDR3 comprises 16 residues. Per the germline V gene, CDR1 is SQVTM and CDR2 is ANQGSEA. For the CDR3, the DNA is TGCAGCGCCGGGACAGGGGGTGTTACTGGGGCCAACTTCCCGACCTTC. This translates into CSAGTGGVTGANFPTF.

This clonotype showed up many times. The V gene is TRBV5-4, the J gene TRBJ2-1, with 11 bases identical to TRBD2. V lost 2 bases and J lost 2; bases outside the gene matches: 6. Per the germline V gene, CDR1 is SGHNT and CDR2 is YYREEE (reference sequence). The CDR3 extends over 17 amino acids. For the CDR3, the DNA is TGTGCCAGCAGCTTAAGTCGACTAGCGGGGCCCTACAATGAGCAGTTCTTC. Protein sequence: CASSLSRLAGPYNEQFF.

This clonotype showed up many times. The V gene is TRBV28, the J gene TRBJ1-1; the D is unclear. V was trimmed by 7 bases and J by 4 bases, leaving 10 bases between them. CDR3 length: 12 amino acids. Germline assignment: CDR1 MDHEN and CDR2 SYDVKM. CDR3 amino acids: CASTSLPTEAFF. DNA for the CDR3: TGTGCCAGCACCTCACTGCCCACTGAAGCTTTCTTT.

This clonotype is medium-sized in the sample. V usage is TRBV11-2 and J usage is TRBJ1-5; possible D gene TRBD1, 5 bases. This CDR3 region has 13 residues. The V gene lost 5 bases and the J gene lost 6 bases, with 11 bases spanning the gap. The germline CDR1 and CDR2 sequences are SGHAT and FQNNGV. The CDR3 nucleotides are TGTGCCAGCAGCCAAGAGGGGCGTCAGCCCCAGCATTTT. Translated: CASSQEGRQPQHF.

On this clonotype itself: A much bigger clone sits one base away, suggesting this may be a read error. The chain recombines TRBV20-1 with TRBJ2-7; D is possibly TRBD2 (6 bases). Germline CDR1 is DFQATT and CDR2 is SNEGSKA (reference sequence). The CDR3 sequence is 15 residues long. The CDR3 protein is CSARDYRGGSYEQCF. CDR3 DNA sequence: TGCAGTGCTAGAGATTATCGGGGAGGAAGCTACGAGCAGTGCTTC.

Comment on this clonotype: The junction does not match germline at one end; this may be a read error. The V call is TRBV14, the J call TRBJ2-6; 10 bases match TRBD1. Per the germline V gene, CDR1 is SGHDN and CDR2 is FVKESK. This CDR3 is 22 amino acids long. In DNA, the CDR3 is TGTGCCAGTAGCCCGTTCCAGGGGAGTAGTGGGACAGGGGCAGCCGGGGCCAACGTCCTGAGTTTC. Translated: CASSPFQGSSGTGAAGANVLSF.

With respect to this clonotype: Given a much more abundant clone one base away, this may be a read error. V and J are TRBV28 and TRBJ1-1; D call uncertain. Between the trimmed V and J ends, which lost 6 bases and 8 bases, there was a span of 16 bases. Germline CDR1 MDHEN, CDR2 SYDVKM. There are 13 residues in the CDR3. This CDR3 is CASSVLGVREAFF. The DNA of the CDR3 is TGTGCCAGCAGCGTCCTTGGGGTGAGAGAAGCTTTCTTT.

The sample holds a few counts of this clonotype. A much larger clone lies a single base off, so this may be a read error. V and J are TRBV30 and TRBJ1-1; TRBD1 agrees at 10 bases. The CDR3 length is 14 residues. Germline V gives CDR1 GTSNPN, CDR2 SVGIG (reference sequence). The ends lost 3 bases at V and 5 bases at J; junction bases unmatched: 6. The CDR3 coding sequence is TGTGCCTGGAGATTGGGACAGGGGTCTACTGAAGCTTTCTTT. The encoded protein is CAWRLGQGSTEAFF.

Of note for this clonotype: The junction and the germline gene differ at one end; a read error may be behind it. The V and J genes are TRBV29-1 and TRBJ2-1; 7 bases map to TRBD2. This CDR3 has 15 residues. Per the germline V gene, CDR1 is SQVTM and CDR2 is ANQGSEA. The CDR3 bases are TGCAGCGTTGGAGGGTCTAGCGGAACGCACAATAAGCAGTTCTTC. Its translation: CSVGGSSGTHNKQFF.

This clonotype has only a few counts. A much larger clone differs by one base, so this may be a read error. The chain couples TRBV30 to TRBJ2-3; D unclear. Trimming pared 4 bases from V and 5 bases from J, leaving 13 bases between. The CDR3 runs 13 residues. Germline V CDR1 and CDR2: GTSNPN, SVGIG (reference sequence). This CDR3 is CAWILPHRDTQYF. The CDR3 nucleotides read TGTGCCTGGATCCTCCCTCACAGAGATACGCAGTATTTT. Full variable domain (missing parts from reference TRBV30 and TRBJ2-3): SQTIHQWPATLVQPVGSPLSLECTVEGTSNPNLYWYRQAAGRGLQLLFYSVGIGQISSEVPQNLSASRPQDRQFILSSKKLLLSDSGFYLCAWILPHRDTQYFGPGTRLTVL.